This TCR beta chain was found in a study of T-cell reconstitution after alpha-beta-depleted transplantation in children (TCRdb year 2016). Study-level background: T-cell immune reconstitution after TCRalphabeta/CD19-depleted allogeneic hematopoietic cell transplantation in children was quantitatively tracked in the study by means of TCR repertoire profiling.

In this sample, this clonotype turned up many times. This clone's antigen is unknown. Base qualities are not provided; no much larger clone lies one nucleotide away. The CDR3 has 12 amino acids, counting the end cysteine and phenylalanine. This entry keeps only the CDR3 DNA: 36 bases, framed from base 1. Trimming costs V 1 base and J 8 bases, and their ends lie 8 bases apart. Summary of the overall study and its limitations: In some patients, the high TCRbeta diversity seen at day 60 was put down to recipient T cells and intrathymic progenitors that had survived conditioning. About two months after transplant, the apparently early recovery of alphabetaT-cell counts reportedly depended on just several hundred clones that had expanded rapidly and came from non-depleted graft cells. The frequencies of hyperexpanded clones fell over the following months, and after one year, T-cell counts and TCRbeta diversity were mostly attributed to newly produced T cells.

The treatment or condition label of this sample denotes: allogeneic hematopoietic cell transplantation with graft depleted of TCRalphabeta T cells and CD19 B cells. TCRalphabeta/CD19-depleted allogeneic hematopoietic cell grafts were given to the transplant recipients, all of whom were children. Library preparation employed PCR. Instrument on record: Illumina HiSeq 2500. Molecular barcoding was employed in the preparation of TCR libraries, with unique molecular identifiers being used to normalize TCRbeta repertoire quantification. TCRdb took the public reads, trimmed them with fastp at Q25, ran MiXCR for clone calling and kept in-frame beta chains. Entries are consolidated by CDR3 protein sequence, retaining the most common genes and DNA. The sample includes some 200,000 distinct CDR3 sequences, with approximately 7% observed a single time. The ten largest make up 5.5% of the sample.

The input for sequencing was PBMCs, taken before TCRalphabeta/CD19-depleted stem cell transplant. Recombination connected TRBV12-3 or TRBV12-4 to TRBJ1-2; the D gene cannot be resolved reliably. This TCR derives from a boy aged 2 to 10 with acute lymphoblastic leukemia, due to receive a stem cell transplant. The sequence in DNA is TGTGCCAGCAGTTTAGAGGGTGGCGGCTACACCTTC. It codes for CASSLEGGGYTF.